Described below is a single TCR beta chain sequence and its context. Its antigen is unidentified. The assay was immunoSEQ multiplex PCR, and TCRdb's table has in-frame clones only and misses some. This repertoire shows tens of thousands of clones, around nine tenths found once; its top ten account for 4% to 5.5%. This CDR3 region has 14 residues. J was trimmed by 6 bases and V by 3 bases; bases with no gene match: 5. Germline V lookup: CDR1 MDHEN, CDR2 SYDVKM. The data are from a study of T cell responses to AZD1222 COVID-19 vaccine. Study results and caveats: Targets within unmutated variant regions were reportedly found for nearly half of spike-specific TCRs. There were repertoire samples only from the period after the peak T cell response. Only 5 or 6 people who got AZD1222 tested seropositive at baseline. Vaccination with two AZD1222 doses was followed by a rise in Spike-specific TCR breadth and depth.

The chain recombines TRBV28 with TRBJ2-7; 10 bases are a match to TRBD2. The receptor's source is an adult in good health. This specimen was peripheral blood, taken on day 0 of MenACWY control vaccination. CDR3 nucleotides: TGTGCCAGCAGTTTGGGGCTAGCGGGAGCCGAGCAGTACTTC. Translated, it gives CASSLGLAGAEQYF.